Each of the 23 T cell receptor beta chains below was sequenced from the same sample in a study of Ad26.COV2.S vaccination and SARS-CoV-2 variants. Treatment given: some 20 received Ad26.COV2.S at low or high dose, single or two shots; five or six received placebo; per-sample allocation not given. All samples were drawn on day 63, counting from the first vaccine or placebo injection. The assay was immunoSEQ multiplex PCR, and TCRdb's table has in-frame clones only and misses some. The sample lists approximately 400,000 clones; roughly 84% were seen once. Sequencing was performed on peripheral blood, taken in a trial of Ad26.COV2.S vaccine versus placebo. Receptors originate from a person aged 18-65 years who received the Ad26.COV2.S COVID-19 vaccine or a placebo.

The rearrangement uses TRBV7-9 and TRBJ1-1; 8 nucleotides agree with TRBD1. Unmatched junction bases numbered 6, after V lost 2 bases and J lost 4 bases. The CDR3 has 15 residues. Germline V gene lookup returns CDR1 SEHNR and CDR2 FQNEAQ (reference sequence). CDR3 coding DNA: TGTGCCAGCAGCTTAACCAGGGGGCTCGGCACTGAAGCTTTCTTT. Encoded protein: CASSLTRGLGTEAFF.

This clone was picked up a small number of times. The chain joins TRBV6-2 or TRBV6-3 to TRBJ1-2, with D uncertain. The CDR3 extends over 13 amino acids. With 1 base removed from V and 8 bases from J, the gap between germline ends came to 11 bases. The V gene's germline CDR1 is MNHEY and CDR2 SVGEGT. The DNA of the CDR3 is TGTGCCAGCAGTTACTTTGGGGATTACGGCTACACCTTC. Its protein is CASSYFGDYGYTF.

The chain has TRBV2 and TRBJ1-1, with TRBD1 matching 9 bases. Germline assignment: CDR1 SNHLY and CDR2 FYNNEI. The CDR3 spans 12 residues. The junction had 4 bases not matched to a gene; V was cut back by 8 bases and J by 6 bases. The CDR3 here is CASGTGIAEAFF. Written as DNA, the CDR3 is TGTGCCAGCGGGACAGGGATCGCTGAAGCTTTCTTT.

This clone was recorded many times. CDR3 loop: CASSLEGWGISYEQYF. CDR3 DNA: TGCGCCAGCAGCTTGGAGGGATGGGGGATTTCCTACGAGCAGTACTTC. V usage is TRBV5-1 and J usage is TRBJ2-7; the D call may be TRBD1 or TRBD2 (5 bases each). With 0 bases removed from V and 1 base from J, the gap between germline ends came to 14 bases. The germline V gene has CDR1 SGHRS and CDR2 YFSETQ. This CDR3 comprises 16 residues.

V gene TRBV7-2 combines with J gene TRBJ2-1; D uncertain. Germline values: CDR1 SGHTA, CDR2 FQGNSA. The ends were cut back, 1 base at V and 4 bases at J, with 11 bases in the middle. CDR3 length: 15 residues. CDR3 in amino acids: CASSLGKVIYNEQFF. CDR3 DNA sequence: TGTGCCAGCAGCTTAGGTAAGGTAATTTACAATGAGCAGTTCTTC.

The J gene is TRBJ2-7, the V gene TRBV5-4; 13 bases are a match to TRBD2. V gave up 4 bases and J gave up 3 bases; unmatched junction bases: 10. Per germline, CDR1 SGHNT and CDR2 YYREEE (reference sequence). The CDR3 is 17 amino acids. CDR3 amino acids: CASSPKLAGGTDYEQYF. The CDR3 DNA reads TGTGCCAGCAGCCCTAAACTAGCGGGGGGGACCGACTACGAGCAGTACTTC.

V and J are TRBV7-9 and TRBJ1-4; D call uncertain. Trimming pared 1 base from V and 4 bases from J, leaving 7 bases between. Germline CDR1 SEHNR, CDR2 FQNEAQ (reference sequence). The length of the CDR3 is 14 residues. As DNA, the CDR3 is TGTGCCAGCAGCTTAGATGGGTATAATGAAAAACTGTTTTTT. Amino acid sequence: CASSLDGYNEKLFF.

The gene calls are TRBV10-3 and TRBJ1-2, with 7 bases identical to TRBD1. V trimming: 7 bases; J trimming: 5 bases; junction bases outside the gene matches: 10. The CDR3 has 14 amino acids. Germline CDR1 and CDR2: ENHRY and SYGVKD. This CDR3 reads CAITPGTDRYGYTF. In DNA form, the CDR3 reads TGTGCCATCACCCCAGGGACAGATAGGTATGGCTACACCTTC.

In this sample, this clone turned up many times. This chain connects TRBV9 to TRBJ1-1, with D uncertain. The V and J ends lost 4 bases and 6 bases respectively, with 7 bases between them. The length of the CDR3 is 11 residues. Germline CDR1 SGDLS, CDR2 YYNGEE. The DNA for the CDR3 is TGTGCCAGCAGCCCCCAGGCTGAAGCTTTCTTT. Residues: CASSPQAEAFF. Using reference TRBV9 and TRBJ1-1 for the parts outside the CDR3, the full variable domain is DSGVTQTPKHLITATGQRVTLRCSPRSGDLSVYWYQQSLDQGLQFLIQYYNGEERAKGNILERFSAQQFPDLHSELNLSSLELGDSALYFCASSPQAEAFFGQGTRLTVV.

J is TRBJ2-7 and V is TRBV2; the D is unclear. Germline values: CDR1 SNHLY, CDR2 FYNNEI. The CDR3 spans 16 residues. The germline V and J ends were trimmed by 4 bases and 3 bases, with 19 bases remaining between them. The DNA of the CDR3 is TGTGCCAGCAGTGCAAGTCAGAGCACCCCATTCTACGAGCAGTACTTC. Amino acid sequence: CASSASQSTPFYEQYF.

The V and J genes are TRBV30 and TRBJ1-2, with 7 bases matching TRBD1. This CDR3 contains 13 residues. Germline CDR1 is GTSNPN and CDR2 is SVGIG (reference sequence). DNA for the CDR3: TGTACAGTCGACAGGGTGTCCAGGCGAGGCTACACCTTC. Translated: CTVDRVSRRGYTF.

This sequence joins TRBV7-2 and TRBJ1-4; D is uncertain. This CDR3 is built from 16 residues. The V end was cut by 4 bases, the J end by 4 bases, with 16 bases between. CDR1 and CDR2 from the germline V gene are SGHTA and FQGNSA. This chain's CDR3 is CASSSPQTRLNEKLFF. In DNA form, the CDR3 reads TGTGCCAGCAGCTCCCCCCAGACGAGGCTTAATGAAAAACTGTTTTTT.

The chain couples TRBV12-3 or TRBV12-4 to TRBJ1-2; TRBD1 might be the D (6 bases). The CDR3 has 13 residues. Between the trimmed V and J ends, which lost 5 bases and 2 bases, there was a span of 9 bases. CDR3: CASSHRENYGYTF. CDR3 coding DNA: TGTGCCAGCAGTCACAGGGAAAACTATGGCTACACCTTC.

J is TRBJ2-1 and V is TRBV3-1 (or the pseudogene TRBV3-2), with 7 bases that match TRBD2. The ends lost 1 base at V and 12 bases at J; junction bases unmatched: 0. Germline loops: CDR1 LGHDT, CDR2 YNNKEL (reference sequence). The CDR3 consists of 11 residues. The CDR3 region is CASSQAGGQFF. The CDR3 nucleotides read TGTGCCAGCAGCCAAGCGGGGGGGCAGTTCTTC.

V and J are TRBV24-1 and TRBJ1-1; TRBD1 matches 10 bases. The CDR3 spans 15 residues. The germline V gene has CDR1 KGHDR and CDR2 SFDVKD. Trimming at V came to 4 bases and at J to 5 bases, leaving 6 bases not matched to a gene. CDR3 bases: TGTGCCACCAGTGAGGGTGGACAGGGGGAAACTGAAGCTTTCTTT. Translating it yields CATSEGGQGETEAFF.

This chain uses TRBV5-1 with TRBJ1-1; TRBD1 aligns across 8 bases. The germline V gene has CDR1 SGHRS and CDR2 YFSETQ. Unmatched junction bases numbered 9, after V lost 2 bases and J lost 6 bases. This CDR3 region has 15 residues. CDR3 loop: CASSFTPQGGAEAFF. CDR3 sequence (DNA): TGCGCCAGCAGCTTTACACCACAGGGGGGAGCTGAAGCTTTCTTT.

The chain joins TRBV19 to TRBJ1-5; 9 positions match TRBD1. The germline V gene encodes CDR1 LNHDA and CDR2 SQIVND (reference sequence). The CDR3 length is 16 residues. The ends lost 8 bases at V and 5 bases at J; junction bases unmatched: 13. The DNA of the CDR3 is TGTGCCAGTGCAAACTCCCCTGGGACAGGGCATCAGCCCCAGCATTTT. Translating gives CASANSPGTGHQPQHF.

The rearrangement joins TRBV19 to TRBJ1-5, with D possibly being TRBD1 (5 bases). The CDR3 consists of 17 residues. Germline V gene lookup returns CDR1 LNHDA and CDR2 SQIVND (reference sequence). The V gene lost 3 bases and the J gene lost 0 bases, with 15 bases spanning the gap. Here the CDR3 reads CASSIAGSTGSNQPQHF. CDR3 nucleotide sequence: TGTGCCAGTAGTATCGCAGGGTCCACGGGTAGCAATCAGCCCCAGCATTTT.

This chain joins TRBV5-4 and TRBJ2-1; possible D gene TRBD2, 5 bases. The CDR3 has 16 residues. V lost 0 bases and J lost 5, with 15 bases in between. Germline V gene sequence: CDR1 SGHNT, CDR2 YYREEE (reference sequence). CDR3: CASSLGRGSRDNEQFF. The CDR3 nucleotides read TGTGCCAGCAGCTTGGGTCGGGGTAGCCGGGACAATGAGCAGTTCTTC.

This sequence joins TRBV14 and TRBJ1-2, with TRBD1 matching 7 bases. CDR1 is SGHDN and CDR2 is FVKESK in the germline V gene. This CDR3 is built from 14 residues. Germline trimming cut 2 bases from V and 4 bases from J; bases unmatched to any gene: 4. As DNA, the CDR3 is TGTGCCAGCAGCCAATCCGGGACAGCCTATGGCTACACCTTC. This translates into CASSQSGTAYGYTF.

The CDR3 region has the DNA TGCGCCAGCAGGACGGAGACCAATTCACCCCTCCACTTT. Protein sequence: CASRTETNSPLHF. This chain connects TRBV5-1 to TRBJ1-6; D unresolved. Trimming cost V 5 bases and J 7 bases, with 10 bases left between them. The CDR3 has 13 residues. Looked up from germline, CDR1 is SGHRS and CDR2 is YFSETQ. The variable domain in full, completed from reference TRBV5-1 and TRBJ1-6, reads KAGVTQTPRYLIKTRGQQVTLSCSPISGHRSVSWYQQTPGQGLQFLFEYFSETQRNKGNFPGRFSGRQFSNSRSEMNVSTLELGDSALYLCASRTETNSPLHFGNGTRLTVT.

The rearrangement joins TRBV5-8 to TRBJ1-2; D is unclear. V was shortened by 8 bases and J by 6 bases, with 20 bases between the two germline ends. Germline CDR1 SGHTS, CDR2 YDEGEE. The CDR3 runs 14 residues. The CDR3 DNA is TGTGCCAGTACACCGCCCCAGATAAGAGATGGCTACACCTTC. Translating gives CASTPPQIRDGYTF.

The chain carries TRBV9 and TRBJ2-1; TRBD2 agrees at 10 bases. Trimming removed 0 bases from V and 5 bases from J; junction bases left unmatched: 8. Germline V gene lookup returns CDR1 SGDLS and CDR2 YYNGEE. This CDR3 has 17 residues. CDR3 protein: CASSVATSGNSDNEQFF. The CDR3 bases are TGTGCCAGCAGCGTAGCAACTAGCGGGAATTCCGACAATGAGCAGTTCTTC.